This T cell receptor (beta chain) was sequenced during a study of tumor-infiltrating lymphocytes in primary liver carcinoma. Study-wide background: Cases comprised patients with primary liver carcinoma who received surgical resection.

Total RNA amounting to 450 to 500 ng was the source from which TCR beta cDNA was made with a constant-region primer. Three nested multiplex PCR rounds, a slightly modified ARM-PCR method, built the TCR beta libraries. TRBV1-TRBV30 forward and Cbeta reverse primers drove the first two approximately 10-cycle rounds. TCRdb independently ran MiXCR on the multiplex PCR reads; one entry per CDR3 protein. The sample shows about 310,000 distinct CDR3 sequences, around three fifths of them seen only once. The CDR3 is 12 amino acids. Germline V gene data show CDR1 as MDHEN and CDR2 as SYDVKM. Alongside blood RNA obtained from unsorted whole blood, germline DNA was also extracted. Turning to this clonotype: Since a much larger clone is just one base distant, this may be a read error.

The clonotype originates from a woman aged 25-40 years with primary liver carcinoma and hepatitis B virus infection. Source material: peripheral blood. The chain joins TRBV28 to TRBJ2-7; D unclear. CDR3: CASSFINYEQCF. The CDR3 nucleotides are TGTGCCAGCAGTTTCATTAACTACGAGCAGTGCTTC.